This TCR beta chain came from a study of OX40 agonist ivuxolimab in advanced cancers. For the study at large: Cancers in dose escalation were hepatocellular, melanoma, renal cell and head and neck.

A note on this clone: The antigen remains undetermined.

Study findings and constraints: CD4+ and CD8+ T cells in blood underwent clonal expansion by week 6 at 0.1 to 3.0 mg/kg. Average numbers of expanded clones were greater in CD8+ T cells than in CD4+.

The protocol was immunoSEQ multiplex PCR, while the TCRdb copy is restricted to in-frame clones and leaves out a portion. This sample has tens of thousands of clones; 92% occur once, and the top ten carry approximately 25%. Samples of blood were obtained at baseline, on cycle 4 day 1, and on cycle 7 day 1. Germline V gene data show CDR1 as SGHRS and CDR2 as YFSETQ. V dropped 4 bases and J dropped 6; count of bases not matched to a gene: 2. CDR3 length: 14 residues. Sequencing used CD4+ or CD8+ T cells sorted from blood, obtained in a trial of the OX40 agonist ivuxolimab. This clonotype was obtained from an adult with an advanced solid tumor such as melanoma, head and neck, liver or kidney cancer. V gene TRBV5-1 combines with J gene TRBJ2-1; 12 bases are a match to TRBD1. The CDR3 DNA follows: TGCGCCAGCAGCCGGGGACAGGGGGCCAATGAGCAGTTCTTC. This translates into CASSRGQGANEQFF.